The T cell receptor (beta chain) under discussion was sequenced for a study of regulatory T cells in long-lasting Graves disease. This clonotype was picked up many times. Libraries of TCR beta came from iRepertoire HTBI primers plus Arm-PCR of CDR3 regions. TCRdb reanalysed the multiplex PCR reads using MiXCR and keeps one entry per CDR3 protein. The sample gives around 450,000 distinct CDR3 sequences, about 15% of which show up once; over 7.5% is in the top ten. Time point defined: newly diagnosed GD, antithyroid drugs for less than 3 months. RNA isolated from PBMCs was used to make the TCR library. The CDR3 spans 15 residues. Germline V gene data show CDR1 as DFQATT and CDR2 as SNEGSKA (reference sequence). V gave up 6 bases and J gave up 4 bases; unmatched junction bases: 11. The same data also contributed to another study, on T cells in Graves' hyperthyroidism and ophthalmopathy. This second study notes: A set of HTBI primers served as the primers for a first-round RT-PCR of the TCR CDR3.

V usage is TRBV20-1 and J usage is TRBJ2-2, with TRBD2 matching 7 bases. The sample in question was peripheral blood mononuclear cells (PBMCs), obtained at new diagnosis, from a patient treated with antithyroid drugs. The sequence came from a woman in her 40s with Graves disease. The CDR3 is CSATPGRESTGELFF. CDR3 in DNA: TGCAGTGCCACTCCAGGGCGGGAGAGCACCGGGGAGCTGTTTTTT.